This TCR beta chain was sequenced in a study of cytomegalovirus exposure and HLA in healthy donors. This CDR3 contains 15 residues. Germline CDR1 reads MNHNS; CDR2 reads SASEGT. The ends lost 4 bases at V and 3 bases at J; junction bases unmatched: 5. 60 Vbeta and 13 Jbeta primers were used in PCR. Some clones are missing from TCRdb's copy, which holds only in-frame ones; the method was immunoSEQ multiplex PCR. The sample includes around 140,000 clones, around 77% of them seen just once. J is TRBJ2-2 and V is TRBV6-1, with TRBD2 matching 7 bases. The source of this sequence is a male donor in good health and CMV-seropositive. The source material was PBMCs. The CDR3 spells CASSVPSGDTGELFF. The DNA for the CDR3 is TGTGCCAGCAGTGTTCCTAGCGGTGACACCGGGGAGCTGTTTTTT.